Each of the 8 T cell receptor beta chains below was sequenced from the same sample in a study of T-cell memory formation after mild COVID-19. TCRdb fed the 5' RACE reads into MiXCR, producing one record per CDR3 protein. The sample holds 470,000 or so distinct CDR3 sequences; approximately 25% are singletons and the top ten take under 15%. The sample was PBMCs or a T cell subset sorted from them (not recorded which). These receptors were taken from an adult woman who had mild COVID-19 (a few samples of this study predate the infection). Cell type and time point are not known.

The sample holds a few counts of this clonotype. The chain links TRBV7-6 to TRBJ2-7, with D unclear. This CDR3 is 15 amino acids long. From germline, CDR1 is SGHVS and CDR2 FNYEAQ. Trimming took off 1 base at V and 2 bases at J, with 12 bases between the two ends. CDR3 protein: CASSLGLTGPYEQYF. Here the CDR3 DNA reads TGTGCCAGCAGCTTAGGTCTAACGGGTCCCTACGAGCAGTACTTC.

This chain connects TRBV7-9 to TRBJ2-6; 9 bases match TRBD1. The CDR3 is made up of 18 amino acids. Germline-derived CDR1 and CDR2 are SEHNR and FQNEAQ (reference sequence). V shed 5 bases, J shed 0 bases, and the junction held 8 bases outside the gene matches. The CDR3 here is CASSNPTGGVSGANVLTF. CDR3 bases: TGTGCCAGCAGCAACCCAACAGGGGGCGTCTCTGGGGCCAACGTCCTGACTTTC.

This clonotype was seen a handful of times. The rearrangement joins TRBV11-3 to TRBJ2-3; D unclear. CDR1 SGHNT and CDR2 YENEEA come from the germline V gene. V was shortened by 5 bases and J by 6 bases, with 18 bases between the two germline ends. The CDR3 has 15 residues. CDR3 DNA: TGTGCCAGCAGCGACACCGTCTCGAATCACGATACGCAGTATTTT. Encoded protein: CASSDTVSNHDTQYF.

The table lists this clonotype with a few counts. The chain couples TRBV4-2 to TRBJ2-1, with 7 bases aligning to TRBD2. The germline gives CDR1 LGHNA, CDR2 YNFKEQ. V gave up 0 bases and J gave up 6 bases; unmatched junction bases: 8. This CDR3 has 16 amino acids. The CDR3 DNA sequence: TGTGCCAGCAGCCAAGACCCCAGCGGGGCACTCAATGAGCAGTTCTTC. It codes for CASSQDPSGALNEQFF.

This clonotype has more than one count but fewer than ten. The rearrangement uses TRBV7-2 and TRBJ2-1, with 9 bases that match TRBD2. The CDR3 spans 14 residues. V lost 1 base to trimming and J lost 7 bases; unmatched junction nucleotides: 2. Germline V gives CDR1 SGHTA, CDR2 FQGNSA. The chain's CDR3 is CASSLDAGGNEQFF. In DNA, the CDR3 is TGTGCCAGCAGCTTAGATGCGGGGGGGAATGAGCAGTTCTTC.

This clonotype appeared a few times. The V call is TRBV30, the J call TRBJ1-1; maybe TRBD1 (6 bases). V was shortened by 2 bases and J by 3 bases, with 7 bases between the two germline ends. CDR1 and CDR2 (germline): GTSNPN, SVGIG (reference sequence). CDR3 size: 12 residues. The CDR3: CAWSWGHTEAFF. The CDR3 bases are TGTGCCTGGAGTTGGGGGCACACTGAAGCTTTCTTT. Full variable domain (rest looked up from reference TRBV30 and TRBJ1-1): SQTIHQWPATLVQPVGSPLSLECTVEGTSNPNLYWYRQAAGRGLQLLFYSVGIGQISSEVPQNLSASRPQDRQFILSSKKLLLSDSGFYLCAWSWGHTEAFFGQGTRLTVV.

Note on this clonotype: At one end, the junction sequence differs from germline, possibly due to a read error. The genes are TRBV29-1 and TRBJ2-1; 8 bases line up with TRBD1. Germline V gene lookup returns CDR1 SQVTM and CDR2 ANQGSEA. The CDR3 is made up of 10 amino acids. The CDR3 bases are TGCAGCGTCCATCAGGGGGCGCGGATCTTC. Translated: CSVHQGARIF.

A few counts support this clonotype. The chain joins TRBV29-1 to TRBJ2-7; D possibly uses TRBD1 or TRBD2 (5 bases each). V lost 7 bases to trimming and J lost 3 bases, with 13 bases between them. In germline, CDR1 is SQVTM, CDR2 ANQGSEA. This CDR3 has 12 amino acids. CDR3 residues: CSAGTGNYEQYF. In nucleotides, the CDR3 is TGCAGCGCTGGGACGGGAAACTACGAGCAGTACTTC.